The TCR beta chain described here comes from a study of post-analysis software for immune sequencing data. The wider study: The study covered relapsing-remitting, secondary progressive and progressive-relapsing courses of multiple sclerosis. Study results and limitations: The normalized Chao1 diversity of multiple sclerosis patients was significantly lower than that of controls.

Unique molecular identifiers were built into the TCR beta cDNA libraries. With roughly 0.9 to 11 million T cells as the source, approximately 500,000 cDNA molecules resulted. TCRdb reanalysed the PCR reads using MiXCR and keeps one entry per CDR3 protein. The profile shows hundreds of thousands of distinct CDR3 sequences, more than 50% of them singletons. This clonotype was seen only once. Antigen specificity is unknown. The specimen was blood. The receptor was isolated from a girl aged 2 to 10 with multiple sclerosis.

The CDR3 loop is CASSVSGQGTREQYF. The CDR3, as DNA: TGTGCCAGCAGCGTCTCGGGACAGGGAACGAGGGAGCAGTACTTC. This chain connects TRBV3-1 to TRBJ2-5, with 9 nucleotides matching TRBD1. In germline, CDR1 is LGHDT, CDR2 YNNKEL (reference sequence). Unmatched junction bases numbered 15, after V lost 5 bases and J lost 11 bases. This CDR3 is built from 15 residues.